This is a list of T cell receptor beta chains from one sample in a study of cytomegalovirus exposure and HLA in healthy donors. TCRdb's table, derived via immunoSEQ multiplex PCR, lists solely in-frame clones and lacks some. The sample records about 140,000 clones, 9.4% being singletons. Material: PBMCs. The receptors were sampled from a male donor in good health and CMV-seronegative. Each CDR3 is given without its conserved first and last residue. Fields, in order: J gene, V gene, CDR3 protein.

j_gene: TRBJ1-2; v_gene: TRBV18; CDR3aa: ASSPQDSSGSYGYT
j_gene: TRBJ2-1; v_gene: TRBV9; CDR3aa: ASSAAGTGIVTEQF
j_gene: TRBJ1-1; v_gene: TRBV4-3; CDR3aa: ASSQDSGSTEAF
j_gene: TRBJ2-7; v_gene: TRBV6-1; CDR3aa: ASSEAPGLLYEQY
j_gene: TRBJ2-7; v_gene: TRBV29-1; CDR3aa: SVGQHTYEQY
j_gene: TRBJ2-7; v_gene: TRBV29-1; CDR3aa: SADAGQGAEEQY
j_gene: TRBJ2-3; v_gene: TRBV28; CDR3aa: ASSTSTDTQY
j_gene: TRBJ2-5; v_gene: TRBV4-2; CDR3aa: ASSQGSGGAETQY
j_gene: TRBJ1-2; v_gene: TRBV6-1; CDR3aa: ASSRDSYGYT
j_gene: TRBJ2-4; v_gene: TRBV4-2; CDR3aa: ASSRGTSGENIQY
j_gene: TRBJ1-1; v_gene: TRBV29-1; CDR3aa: SVARRTGRAF
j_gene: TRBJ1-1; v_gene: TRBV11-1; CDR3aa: ASSLGGNTEAF
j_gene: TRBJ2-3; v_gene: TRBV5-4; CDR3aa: ASSLPPGGPPDTQY
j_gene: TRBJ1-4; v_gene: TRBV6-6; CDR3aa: ASTPGNLNEKLF
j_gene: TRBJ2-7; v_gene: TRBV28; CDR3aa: ASSPGTAYYEQY
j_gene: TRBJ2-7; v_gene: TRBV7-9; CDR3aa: ASSLGGGPYEQY
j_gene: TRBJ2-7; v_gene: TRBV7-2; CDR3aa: ASSLQTGGSSYEQY
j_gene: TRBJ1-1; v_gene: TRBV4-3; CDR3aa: ASSQEGGAGTEAF
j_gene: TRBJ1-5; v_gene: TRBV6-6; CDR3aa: ASSSPRVSNQPQH
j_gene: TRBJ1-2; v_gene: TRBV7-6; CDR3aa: ASSPGRGRYGYT
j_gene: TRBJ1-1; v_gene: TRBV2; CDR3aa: ASSVFFDRGAF
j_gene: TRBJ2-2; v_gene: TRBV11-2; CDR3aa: ASSSGQGNTGELF
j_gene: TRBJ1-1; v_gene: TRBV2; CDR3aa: ASRGQRNMNTEAF
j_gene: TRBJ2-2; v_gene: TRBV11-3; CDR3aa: ASSPRDRGVTGELF
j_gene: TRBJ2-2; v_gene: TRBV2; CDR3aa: ASSDLAGFGTGELF
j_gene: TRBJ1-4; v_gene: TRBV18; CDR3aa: ASSPTGQNEKLF
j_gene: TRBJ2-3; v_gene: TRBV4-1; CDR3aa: ASSPGTSGNRDTQY
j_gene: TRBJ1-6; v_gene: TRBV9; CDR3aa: ASSGRTGGNSPLH
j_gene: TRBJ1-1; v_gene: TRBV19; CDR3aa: ASSIGGANTEAF
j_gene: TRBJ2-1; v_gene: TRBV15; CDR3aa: ATSRWAGGYNEQF
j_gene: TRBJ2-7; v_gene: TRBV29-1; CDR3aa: SVFRQGNDEQY
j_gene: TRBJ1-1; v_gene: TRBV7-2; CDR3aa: ASSSHSGGSGTEAF
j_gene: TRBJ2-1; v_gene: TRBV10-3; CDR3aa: AIGGTGLWNEQF
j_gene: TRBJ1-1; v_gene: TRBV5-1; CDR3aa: ASSSGTGGTEAF
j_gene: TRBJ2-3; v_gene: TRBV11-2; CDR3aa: ASSLWASGVTDTQY
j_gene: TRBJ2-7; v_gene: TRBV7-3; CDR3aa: ASSLSGTGRPYEQY
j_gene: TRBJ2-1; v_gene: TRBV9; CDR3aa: ASSVEATSGEQF
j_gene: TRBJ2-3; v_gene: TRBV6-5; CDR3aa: ASSRGRTDTQY
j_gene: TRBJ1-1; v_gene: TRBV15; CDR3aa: ATSSSMNTEAF
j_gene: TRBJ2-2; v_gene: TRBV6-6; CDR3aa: ASLQGSGGELF
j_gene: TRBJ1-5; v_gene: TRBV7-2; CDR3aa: ASSLPNQPQH
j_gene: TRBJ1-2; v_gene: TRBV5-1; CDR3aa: ASSLEAGNDYGYT
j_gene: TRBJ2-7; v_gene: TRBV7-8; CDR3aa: ASSTGTGEGEQY
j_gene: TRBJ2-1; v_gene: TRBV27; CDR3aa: ASSLISFNNEQF
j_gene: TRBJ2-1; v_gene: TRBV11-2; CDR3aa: AIDLGLAGGFNEQF
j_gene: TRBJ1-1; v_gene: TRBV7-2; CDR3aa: ASSLGYGQVVFEAF
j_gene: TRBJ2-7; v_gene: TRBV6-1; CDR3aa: ASSEAPPRGSSYEQY
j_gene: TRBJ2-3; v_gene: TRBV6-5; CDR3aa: ASSDRWSTDTQY